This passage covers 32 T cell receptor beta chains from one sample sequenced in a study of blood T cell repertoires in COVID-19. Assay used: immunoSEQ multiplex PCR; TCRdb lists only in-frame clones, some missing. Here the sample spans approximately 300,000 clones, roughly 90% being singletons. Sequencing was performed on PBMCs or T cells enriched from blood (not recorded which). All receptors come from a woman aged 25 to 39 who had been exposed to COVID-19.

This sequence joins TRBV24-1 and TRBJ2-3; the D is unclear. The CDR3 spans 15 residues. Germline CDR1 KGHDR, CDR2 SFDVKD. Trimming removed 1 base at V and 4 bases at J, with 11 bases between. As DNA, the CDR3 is TGTGCCACCAGTGATTTCCGAGTTTCGGCAGATACGCAGTATTTT. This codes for CATSDFRVSADTQYF.

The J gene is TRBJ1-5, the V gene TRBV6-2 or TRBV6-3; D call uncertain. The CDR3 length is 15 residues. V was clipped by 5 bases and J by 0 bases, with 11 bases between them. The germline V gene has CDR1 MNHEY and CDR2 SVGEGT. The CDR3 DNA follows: TGTGCCAGCAGTGAGGGTTTGTATAGCAATCAGCCCCAGCATTTT. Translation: CASSEGLYSNQPQHF.

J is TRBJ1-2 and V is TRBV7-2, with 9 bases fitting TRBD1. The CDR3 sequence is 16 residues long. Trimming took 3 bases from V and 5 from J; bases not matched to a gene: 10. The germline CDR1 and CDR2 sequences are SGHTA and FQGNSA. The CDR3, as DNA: TGTGCCAGCAGCTTTCCGACAGGGGGACTTCCTTATGGCTACACCTTC. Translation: CASSFPTGGLPYGYTF.

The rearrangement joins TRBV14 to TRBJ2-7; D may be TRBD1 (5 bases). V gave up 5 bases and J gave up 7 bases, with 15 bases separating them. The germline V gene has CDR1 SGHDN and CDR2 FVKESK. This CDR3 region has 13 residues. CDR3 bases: TGTGCCAGCAGCTCTCATACCAGGGTTGAGCAGTACTTC. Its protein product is CASSSHTRVEQYF.

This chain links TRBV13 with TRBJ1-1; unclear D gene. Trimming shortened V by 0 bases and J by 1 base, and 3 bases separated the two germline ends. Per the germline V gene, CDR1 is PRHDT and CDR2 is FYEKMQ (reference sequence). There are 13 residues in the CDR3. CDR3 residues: CASSLGANTEAFF. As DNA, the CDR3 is TGTGCCAGCAGCTTAGGGGCGAACACTGAAGCTTTCTTT. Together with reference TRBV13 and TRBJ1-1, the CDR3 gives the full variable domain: AAGVIQSPRHLIKEKRETATLKCYPIPRHDTVYWYQQGPGQDPQFLISFYEKMQSDKGSIPDRFSAQQFSDYHSELNMSSLELGDSALYFCASSLGANTEAFFGQGTRLTVV.

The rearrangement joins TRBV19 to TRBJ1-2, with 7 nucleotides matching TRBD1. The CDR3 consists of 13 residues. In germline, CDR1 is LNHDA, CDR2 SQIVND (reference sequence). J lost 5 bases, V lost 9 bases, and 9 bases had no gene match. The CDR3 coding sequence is TGTGCCAGCAGCAGGGGGTACGGGTATGGCTACACCTTC. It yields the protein CASSRGYGYGYTF.

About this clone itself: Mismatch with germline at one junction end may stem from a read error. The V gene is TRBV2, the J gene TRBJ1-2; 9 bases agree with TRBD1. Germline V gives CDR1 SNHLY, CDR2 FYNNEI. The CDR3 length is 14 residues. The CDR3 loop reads CASTEWTGAYGYTF. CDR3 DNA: TGTGCCAGCACTGAATGGACAGGGGCATACGGCTACACCTTC.

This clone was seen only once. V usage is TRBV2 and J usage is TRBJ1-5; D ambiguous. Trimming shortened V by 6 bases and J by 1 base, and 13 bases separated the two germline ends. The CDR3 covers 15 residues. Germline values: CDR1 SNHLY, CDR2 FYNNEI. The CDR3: CASSGEIGSNQPQHF. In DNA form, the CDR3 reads TGTGCCAGCAGCGGGGAGATTGGGAGCAATCAGCCCCAGCATTTT.

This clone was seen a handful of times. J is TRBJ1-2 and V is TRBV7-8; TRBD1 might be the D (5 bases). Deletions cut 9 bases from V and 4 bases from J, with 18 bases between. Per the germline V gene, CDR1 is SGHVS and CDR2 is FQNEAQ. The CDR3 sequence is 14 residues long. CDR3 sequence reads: CASGEGSGIYGYTF. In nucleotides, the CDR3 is TGTGCCAGTGGGGAGGGGTCGGGCATCTATGGCTACACCTTC.

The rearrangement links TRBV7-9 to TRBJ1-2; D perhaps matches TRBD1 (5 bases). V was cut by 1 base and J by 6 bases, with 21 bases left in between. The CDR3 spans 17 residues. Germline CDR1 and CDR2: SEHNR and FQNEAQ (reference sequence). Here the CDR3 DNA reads TGTGCCAGCAGCTTAGTTTTCTCTCGATCCGGGGGGGATGGCTACACCTTC. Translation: CASSLVFSRSGGDGYTF.

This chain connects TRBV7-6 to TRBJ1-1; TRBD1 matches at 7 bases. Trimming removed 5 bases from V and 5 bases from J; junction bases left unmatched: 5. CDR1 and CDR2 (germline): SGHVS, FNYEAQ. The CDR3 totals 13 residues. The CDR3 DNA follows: TGTGCCAGCAGCCACGACAGGGAAACTGAAGCTTTCTTT. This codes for CASSHDRETEAFF.

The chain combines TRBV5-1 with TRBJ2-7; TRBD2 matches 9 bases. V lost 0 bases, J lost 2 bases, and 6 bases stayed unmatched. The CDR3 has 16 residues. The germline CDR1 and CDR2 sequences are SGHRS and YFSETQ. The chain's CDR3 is CASSLDSGGTPYEQYF. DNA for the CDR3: TGCGCCAGCAGCTTGGATAGCGGGGGCACCCCCTACGAGCAGTACTTC.

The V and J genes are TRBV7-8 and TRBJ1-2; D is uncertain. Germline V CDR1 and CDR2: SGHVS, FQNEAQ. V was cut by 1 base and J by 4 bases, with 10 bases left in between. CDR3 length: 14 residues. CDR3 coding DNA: TGTGCCAGCAGCTTAGTTGGCAGTCCCTATGGCTACACCTTC. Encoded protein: CASSLVGSPYGYTF.

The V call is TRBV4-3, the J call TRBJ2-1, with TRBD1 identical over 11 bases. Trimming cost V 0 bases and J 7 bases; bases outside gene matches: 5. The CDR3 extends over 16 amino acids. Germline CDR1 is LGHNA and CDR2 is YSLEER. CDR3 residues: CASSQELRDRGNEQFF. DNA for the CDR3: TGCGCCAGCAGCCAAGAGTTGCGGGACAGGGGGAATGAGCAGTTCTTC.

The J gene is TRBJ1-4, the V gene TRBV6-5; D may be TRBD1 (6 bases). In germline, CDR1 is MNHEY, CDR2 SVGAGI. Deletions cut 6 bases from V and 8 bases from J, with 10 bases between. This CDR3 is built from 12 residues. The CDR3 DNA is TGTGCCAGCAGACAGGGAAGAGAAAAACTGTTTTTT. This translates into CASRQGREKLFF.

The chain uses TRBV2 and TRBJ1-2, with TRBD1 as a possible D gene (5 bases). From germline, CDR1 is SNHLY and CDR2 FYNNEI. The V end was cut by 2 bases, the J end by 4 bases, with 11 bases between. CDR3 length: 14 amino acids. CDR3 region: CASSEQGSGYGYTF. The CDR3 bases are TGTGCCAGCAGTGAACAGGGTTCAGGCTATGGCTACACCTTC. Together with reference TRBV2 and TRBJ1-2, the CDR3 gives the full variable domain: EPEVTQTPSHQVTQMGQEVILRCVPISNHLYFYWYRQILGQKVEFLVSFYNNEISEKSEIFDDQFSVERPDGSNFTLKIRSTKLEDSAMYFCASSEQGSGYGYTFGSGTRLTVV.

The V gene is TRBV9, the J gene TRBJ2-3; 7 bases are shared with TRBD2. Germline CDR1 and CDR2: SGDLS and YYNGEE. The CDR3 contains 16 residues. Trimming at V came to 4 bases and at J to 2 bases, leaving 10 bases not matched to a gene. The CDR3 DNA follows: TGTGCCAGCAGCCTCGGAGCGGGGCGACTCACAGATACGCAGTATTTT. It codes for CASSLGAGRLTDTQYF. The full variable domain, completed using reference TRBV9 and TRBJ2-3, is DSGVTQTPKHLITATGQRVTLRCSPRSGDLSVYWYQQSLDQGLQFLIQYYNGEERAKGNILERFSAQQFPDLHSELNLSSLELGDSALYFCASSLGAGRLTDTQYFGPGTRLTVL.

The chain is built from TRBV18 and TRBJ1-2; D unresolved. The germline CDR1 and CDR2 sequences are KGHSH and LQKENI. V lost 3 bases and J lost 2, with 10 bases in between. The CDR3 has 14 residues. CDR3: CASSPTAQNYGYTF. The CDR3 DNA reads TGTGCCAGCTCACCCACAGCACAAAACTATGGCTACACCTTC.

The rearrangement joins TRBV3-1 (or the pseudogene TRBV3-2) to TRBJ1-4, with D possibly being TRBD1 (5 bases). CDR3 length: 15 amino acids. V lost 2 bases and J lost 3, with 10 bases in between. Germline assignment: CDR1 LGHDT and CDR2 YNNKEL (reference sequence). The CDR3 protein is CASSQQGVANEKLFF. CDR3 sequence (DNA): TGTGCCAGCAGCCAACAGGGTGTTGCTAATGAAAAACTGTTTTTT.

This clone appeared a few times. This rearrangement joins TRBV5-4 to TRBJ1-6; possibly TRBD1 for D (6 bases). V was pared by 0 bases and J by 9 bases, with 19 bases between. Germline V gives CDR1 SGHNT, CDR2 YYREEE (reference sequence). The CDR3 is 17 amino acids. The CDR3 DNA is TGTGCCAGCAGCTTGGGCAAGAACAGGGTTGAGGGTTCACCCCTCCACTTT. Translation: CASSLGKNRVEGSPLHF.

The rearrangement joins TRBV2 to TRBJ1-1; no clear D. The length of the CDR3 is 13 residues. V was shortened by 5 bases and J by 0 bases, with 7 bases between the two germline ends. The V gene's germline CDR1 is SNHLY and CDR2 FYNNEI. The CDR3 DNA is TGTGCCAGCAGTTTTCAGGTGAACACTGAAGCTTTCTTT. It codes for CASSFQVNTEAFF.

CDR3 loop: CASSWDRGNSPLHF. DNA of the CDR3: TGTGCCAGCAGTTGGGACAGGGGGAATTCACCCCTCCACTTT. This chain uses TRBV2 with TRBJ1-6; TRBD1 aligns across 11 bases. Germline assignment: CDR1 SNHLY and CDR2 FYNNEI. V gave up 5 bases and J gave up 7 bases; unmatched junction bases: 1. The CDR3 extends over 14 amino acids.

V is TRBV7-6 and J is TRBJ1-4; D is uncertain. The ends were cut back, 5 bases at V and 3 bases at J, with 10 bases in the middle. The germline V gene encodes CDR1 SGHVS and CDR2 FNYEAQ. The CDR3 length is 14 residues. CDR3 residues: CASSVGQANEKLFF. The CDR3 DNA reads TGTGCCAGCAGCGTCGGTCAGGCTAATGAAAAACTGTTTTTT.

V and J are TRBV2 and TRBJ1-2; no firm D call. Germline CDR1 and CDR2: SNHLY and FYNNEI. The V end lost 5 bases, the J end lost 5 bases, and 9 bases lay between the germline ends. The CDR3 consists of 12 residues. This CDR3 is CASSTLPYGYTF. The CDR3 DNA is TGTGCCAGCAGTACTCTTCCTTATGGCTACACCTTC.

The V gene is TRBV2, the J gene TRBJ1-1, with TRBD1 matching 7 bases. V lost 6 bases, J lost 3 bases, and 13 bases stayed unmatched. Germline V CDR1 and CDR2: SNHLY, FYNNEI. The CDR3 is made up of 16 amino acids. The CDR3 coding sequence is TGTGCCAGCAGCCCACTCCCCAGGGGGGCGCACACTGAAGCTTTCTTT. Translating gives CASSPLPRGAHTEAFF.

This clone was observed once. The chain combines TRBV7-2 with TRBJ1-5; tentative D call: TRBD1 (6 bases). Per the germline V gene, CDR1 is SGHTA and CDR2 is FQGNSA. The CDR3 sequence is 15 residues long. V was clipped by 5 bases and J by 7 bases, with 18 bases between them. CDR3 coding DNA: TGTGCCAGCAGCCTCACGGGGGGCGGGGAGCAGCCCCAGCATTTT. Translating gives CASSLTGGGEQPQHF.

This CDR3 is CASSTTWTGTQPQHF. CDR3 bases: TGCGCCAGCAGCACTACCTGGACAGGGACCCAGCCCCAGCATTTT. The chain links TRBV4-1 to TRBJ1-5; 8 bases are a match to TRBD1. Losses at the gene ends were 5 bases for V and 7 bases for J; bases not matched to a gene: 10. Germline CDR1 MGHRA, CDR2 YSYEKL. The CDR3 totals 15 residues.

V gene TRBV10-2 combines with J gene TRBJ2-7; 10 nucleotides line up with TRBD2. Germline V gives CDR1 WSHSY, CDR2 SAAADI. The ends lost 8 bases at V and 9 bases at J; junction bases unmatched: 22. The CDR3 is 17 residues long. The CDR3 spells CASGSGGGSLGPGGQYF. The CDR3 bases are TGCGCCAGCGGGAGCGGGGGGGGATCCTTAGGGCCTGGAGGGCAGTACTTC.

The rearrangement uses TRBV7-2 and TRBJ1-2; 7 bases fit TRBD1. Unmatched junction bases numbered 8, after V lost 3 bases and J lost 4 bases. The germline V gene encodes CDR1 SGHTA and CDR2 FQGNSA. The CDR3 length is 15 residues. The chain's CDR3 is CASSFNGQAPYGYTF. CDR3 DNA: TGTGCCAGCAGCTTCAACGGACAGGCCCCCTATGGCTACACCTTC. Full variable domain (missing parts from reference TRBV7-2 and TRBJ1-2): GAGVSQSPSNKVTEKGKDVELRCDPISGHTALYWYRQSLGQGLEFLIYFQGNSAPDKSGLPSDRFSAERTGGSVSTLTIQRTQQEDSAVYLCASSFNGQAPYGYTFGSGTRLTVV.

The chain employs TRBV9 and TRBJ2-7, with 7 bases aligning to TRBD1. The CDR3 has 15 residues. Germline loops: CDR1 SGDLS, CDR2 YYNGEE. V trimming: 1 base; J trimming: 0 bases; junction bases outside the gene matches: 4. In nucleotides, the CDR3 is TGTGCCAGCAGCGTATCGGCAGGGGGCTCCTACGAGCAGTACTTC. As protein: CASSVSAGGSYEQYF. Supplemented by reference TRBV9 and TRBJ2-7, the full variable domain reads DSGVTQTPKHLITATGQRVTLRCSPRSGDLSVYWYQQSLDQGLQFLIQYYNGEERAKGNILERFSAQQFPDLHSELNLSSLELGDSALYFCASSVSAGGSYEQYFGPGTRLTVT.

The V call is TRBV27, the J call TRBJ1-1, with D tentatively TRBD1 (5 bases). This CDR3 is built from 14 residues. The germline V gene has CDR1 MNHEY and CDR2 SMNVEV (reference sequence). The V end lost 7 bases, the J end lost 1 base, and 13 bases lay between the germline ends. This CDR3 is CASTDRGTNTEAFF. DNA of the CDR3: TGTGCCAGCACAGACCGGGGGACGAACACTGAAGCTTTCTTT.

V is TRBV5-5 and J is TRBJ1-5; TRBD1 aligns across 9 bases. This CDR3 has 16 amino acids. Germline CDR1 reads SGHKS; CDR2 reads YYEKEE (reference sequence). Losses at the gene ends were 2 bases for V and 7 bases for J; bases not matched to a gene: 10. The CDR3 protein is CASSFLPGTGQQPQHF. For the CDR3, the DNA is TGTGCCAGCAGCTTTCTTCCCGGGACAGGGCAACAGCCCCAGCATTTT. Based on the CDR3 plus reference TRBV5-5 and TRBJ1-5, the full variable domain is DAGVTQSPTHLIKTRGQQVTLRCSPISGHKSVSWYQQVLGQGPQFIFQYYEKEERGRGNFPDRFSARQFPNYSSELNVNALLLGDSALYLCASSFLPGTGQQPQHFGDGTRLSIL.